This T cell receptor beta chain is drawn from a study of vaccination and CD4 T cells after COVID-19. Study background: The makeup of the convalescents was six males and four females, two of them Hispanic. Overlapping spike peptides from SARS-CoV-2, HCoV-NL63, HCoV-OC43 and HCoV-229E served to stimulate the cells.

The time point denotes: late sampling 161 to 241 days after vaccination in three convalescent patients. Treatment defined: roughly ten-day PBMC culture with coronavirus spike peptide pools or control peptides (ViraFEST assay). This CDR3 has 16 amino acids. Cultured CD4+ T cell DNA underwent sequencing with the Oncomine TCR Beta short-read assay. TCRdb reanalysed the PCR reads using MiXCR and keeps one entry per CDR3 protein. The profile shows more than 20,000 distinct CDR3 sequences, about 40% of them singletons. Points on this clonotype: Its antigen remains unidentified.

The V call is TRBV21-1, the J call TRBJ2-4; whether TRBD1, the table's D call, matches the DNA was not checked. TRBV21-1 is assigned pseudogene status. The source is a human donor who had recovered from COVID-19. Sequencing used CD4+ T cells from blood, cultured in vitro, obtained about 7 months after SARS-CoV-2 vaccination. The CDR3 protein is CASSNAWDREKDIQYF. The CDR3 bases are TGTGCCAGCAGCAACGCTTGGGACAGGGAGAAGGACATTCAGTACTTC.